This T cell receptor (beta chain) came from a study of OX40 agonist ivuxolimab in advanced cancers. TCRdb keeps only in-frame clones here, not all; method: immunoSEQ multiplex PCR. The sample yields roughly 80,000 clones, 65% to 90% seen once. The TCR comes from an adult with an advanced solid tumor such as melanoma, head and neck, liver or kidney cancer. The sequencing used CD4+ or CD8+ T cells sorted from blood, collected in a trial of the OX40 agonist ivuxolimab.

Written as DNA, the CDR3 is TGTGCCTGGAGTGTAGGAGGAGGGGTGAGGAGCAATCAGCCCCAGCATTTT. Translated, it gives CAWSVGGGVRSNQPQHF. The chain employs TRBV30 and TRBJ1-5, with a tentative D call TRBD1 (5 bases). Trimming stripped 0 bases from V and 1 base from J, with 16 bases between. The CDR3 runs to 17 residues. CDR1 and CDR2 (germline): GTSNPN, SVGIG (reference sequence).